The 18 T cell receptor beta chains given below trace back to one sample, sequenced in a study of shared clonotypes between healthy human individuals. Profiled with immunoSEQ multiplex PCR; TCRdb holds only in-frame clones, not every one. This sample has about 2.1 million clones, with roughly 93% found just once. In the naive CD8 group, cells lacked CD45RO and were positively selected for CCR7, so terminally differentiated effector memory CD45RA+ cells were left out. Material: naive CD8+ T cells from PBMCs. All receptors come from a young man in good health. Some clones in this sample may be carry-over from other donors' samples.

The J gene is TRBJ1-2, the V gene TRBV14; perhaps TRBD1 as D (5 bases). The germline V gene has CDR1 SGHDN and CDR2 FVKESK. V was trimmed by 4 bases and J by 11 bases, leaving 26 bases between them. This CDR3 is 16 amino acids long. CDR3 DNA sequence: TGTGCCAGCAGCCCCGCTACTATTCTGACAGCCGAGGGTTACACCTTC. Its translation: CASSPATILTAEGYTF.

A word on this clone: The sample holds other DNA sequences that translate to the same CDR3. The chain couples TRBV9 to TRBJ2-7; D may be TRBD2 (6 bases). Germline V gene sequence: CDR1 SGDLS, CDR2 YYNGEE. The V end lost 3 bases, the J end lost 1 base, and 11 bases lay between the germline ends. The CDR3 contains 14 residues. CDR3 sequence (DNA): TGTGCCAGCAGCGCTGGCGGGGAGTCCTACGAGCAGTACTTC. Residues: CASSAGGESYEQYF.

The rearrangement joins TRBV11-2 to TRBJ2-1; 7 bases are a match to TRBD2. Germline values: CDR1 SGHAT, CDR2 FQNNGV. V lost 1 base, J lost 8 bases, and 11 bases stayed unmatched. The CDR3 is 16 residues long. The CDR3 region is CASSLVRRELSDEQFF. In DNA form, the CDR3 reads TGTGCCAGCAGCTTAGTACGGCGGGAGTTGAGCGATGAGCAGTTCTTC.

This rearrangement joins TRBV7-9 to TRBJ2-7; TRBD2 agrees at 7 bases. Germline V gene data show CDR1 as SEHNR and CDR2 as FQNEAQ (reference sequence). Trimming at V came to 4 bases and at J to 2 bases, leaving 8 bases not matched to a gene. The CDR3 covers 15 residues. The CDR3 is CASSSGGTTTYEQYF. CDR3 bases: TGTGCCAGCAGCTCCGGTGGGACTACTACCTACGAGCAGTACTTC.

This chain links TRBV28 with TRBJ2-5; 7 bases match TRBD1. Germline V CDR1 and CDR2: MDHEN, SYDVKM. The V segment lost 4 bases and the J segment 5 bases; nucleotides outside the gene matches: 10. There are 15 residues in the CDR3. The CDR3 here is CASSSWDSGRETQYF. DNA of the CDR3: TGTGCCAGCAGTTCCTGGGACAGTGGTAGGGAGACCCAGTACTTC.

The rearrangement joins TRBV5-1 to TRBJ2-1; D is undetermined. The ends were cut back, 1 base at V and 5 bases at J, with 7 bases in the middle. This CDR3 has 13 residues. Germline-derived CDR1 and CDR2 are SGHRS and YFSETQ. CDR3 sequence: CASSLWSNNEQFF. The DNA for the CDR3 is TGCGCCAGCAGCTTGTGGAGTAACAATGAGCAGTTCTTC.

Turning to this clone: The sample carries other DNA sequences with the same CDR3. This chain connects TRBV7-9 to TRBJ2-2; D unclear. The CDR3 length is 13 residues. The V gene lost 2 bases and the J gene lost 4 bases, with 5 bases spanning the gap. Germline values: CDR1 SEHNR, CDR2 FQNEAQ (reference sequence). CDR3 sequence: CASSLSLTGELFF. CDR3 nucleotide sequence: TGTGCCAGCAGCTTATCGCTCACCGGGGAGCTGTTTTTT. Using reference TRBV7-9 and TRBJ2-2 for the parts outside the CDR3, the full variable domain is DTGVSQNPRHKITKRGQNVTFRCDPISEHNRLYWYRQTLGQGPEFLTYFQNEAQLEKSRLLSDRFSAERPKGSFSTLEIQRTEQGDSAMYLCASSLSLTGELFFGEGSRLTVL.

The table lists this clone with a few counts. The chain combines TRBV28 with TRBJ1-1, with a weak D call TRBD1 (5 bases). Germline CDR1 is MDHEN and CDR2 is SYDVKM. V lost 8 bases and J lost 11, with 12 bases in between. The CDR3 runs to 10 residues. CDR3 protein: CASGGRAAFF. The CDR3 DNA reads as TGTGCCAGCGGGGGAAGGGCGGCTTTCTTT. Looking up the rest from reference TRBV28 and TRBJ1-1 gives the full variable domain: DVKVTQSSRYLVKRTGEKVFLECVQDMDHENMFWYRQDPGLGLRLIYFSYDVKMKEKGDIPEGYSVSREKKERFSLILESASTNQTSMYLCASGGRAAFFGQGTRLTVV.

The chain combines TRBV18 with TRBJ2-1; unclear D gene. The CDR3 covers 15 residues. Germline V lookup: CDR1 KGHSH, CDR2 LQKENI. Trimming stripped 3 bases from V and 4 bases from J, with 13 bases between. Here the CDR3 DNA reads TGTGCCAGCTCACCTGACTGGAAGCCTTACAATGAGCAGTTCTTC. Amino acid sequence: CASSPDWKPYNEQFF.

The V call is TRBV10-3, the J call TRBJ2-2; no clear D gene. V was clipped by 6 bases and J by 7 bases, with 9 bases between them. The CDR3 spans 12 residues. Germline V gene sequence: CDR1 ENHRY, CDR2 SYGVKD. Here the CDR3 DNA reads TGTGCCATCAGCCGGTCTATCGGGGAGCTGTTTTTT. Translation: CAISRSIGELFF.

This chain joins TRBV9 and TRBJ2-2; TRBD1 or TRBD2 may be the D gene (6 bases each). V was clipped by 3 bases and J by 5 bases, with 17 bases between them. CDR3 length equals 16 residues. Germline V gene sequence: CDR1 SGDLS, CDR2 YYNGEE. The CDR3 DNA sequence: TGTGCCAGCAGCGCGAATCGCCTAGGGGGGACCGGGGAGCTGTTTTTT. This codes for CASSANRLGGTGELFF.

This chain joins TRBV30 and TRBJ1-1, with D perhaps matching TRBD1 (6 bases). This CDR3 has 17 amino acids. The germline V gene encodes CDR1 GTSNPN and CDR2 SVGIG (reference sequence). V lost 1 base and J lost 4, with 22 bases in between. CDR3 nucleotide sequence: TGTGCCTGGAGTGAAGTGGGGGGGCGTGGGATGGGCACTGAAGCTTTCTTT. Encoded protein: CAWSEVGGRGMGTEAFF.

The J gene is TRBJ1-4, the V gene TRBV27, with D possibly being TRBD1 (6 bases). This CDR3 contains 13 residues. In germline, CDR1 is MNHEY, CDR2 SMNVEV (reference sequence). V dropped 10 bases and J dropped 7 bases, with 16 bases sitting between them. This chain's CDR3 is CATGTLPIEKLFF. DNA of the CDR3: TGTGCCACCGGGACACTACCGATTGAAAAACTGTTTTTT.

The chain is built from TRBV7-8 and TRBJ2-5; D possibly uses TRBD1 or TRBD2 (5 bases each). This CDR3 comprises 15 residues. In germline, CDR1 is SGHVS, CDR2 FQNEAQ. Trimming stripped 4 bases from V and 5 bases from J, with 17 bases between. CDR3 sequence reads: CASSSLGTRLETQYF. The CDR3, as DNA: TGTGCCAGCAGCTCCCTCGGGACGCGGCTCGAGACCCAGTACTTC.

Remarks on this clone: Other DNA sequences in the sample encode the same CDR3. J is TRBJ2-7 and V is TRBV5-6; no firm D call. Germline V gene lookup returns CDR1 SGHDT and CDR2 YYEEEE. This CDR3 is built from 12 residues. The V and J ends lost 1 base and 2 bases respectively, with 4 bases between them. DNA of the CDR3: TGTGCCAGCAGCTTGTCAGCCTACGAGCAGTACTTC. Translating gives CASSLSAYEQYF.

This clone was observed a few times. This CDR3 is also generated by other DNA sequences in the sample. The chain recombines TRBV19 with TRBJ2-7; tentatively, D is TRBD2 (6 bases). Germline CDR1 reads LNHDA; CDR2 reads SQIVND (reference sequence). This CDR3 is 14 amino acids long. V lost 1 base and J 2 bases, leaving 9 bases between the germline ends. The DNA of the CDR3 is TGTGCCAGTAGTATAGGGACGGGGGCCTACGAGCAGTACTTC. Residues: CASSIGTGAYEQYF. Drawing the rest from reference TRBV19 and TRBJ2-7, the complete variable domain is DGGITQSPKYLFRKEGQNVTLSCEQNLNHDAMYWYRQDPGQGLRLIYYSQIVNDFQKGDIAEGYSVSREKKESFPLTVTSAQKNPTAFYLCASSIGTGAYEQYFGPGTRLTVT.

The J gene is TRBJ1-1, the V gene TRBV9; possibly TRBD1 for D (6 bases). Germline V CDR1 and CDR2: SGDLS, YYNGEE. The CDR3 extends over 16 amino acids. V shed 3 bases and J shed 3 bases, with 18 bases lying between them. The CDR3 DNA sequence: TGTGCCAGCAGCGGGGGGGCTCCCCGCACGTACACTGAAGCTTTCTTT. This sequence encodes CASSGGAPRTYTEAFF.

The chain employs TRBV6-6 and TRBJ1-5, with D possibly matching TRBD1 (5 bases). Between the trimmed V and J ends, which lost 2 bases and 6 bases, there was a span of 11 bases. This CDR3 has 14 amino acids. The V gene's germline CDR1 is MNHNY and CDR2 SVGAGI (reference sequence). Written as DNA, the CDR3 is TGTGCCAGCAGTTACGCTTCAGGGTTTCAGCCCCAGCATTTT. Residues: CASSYASGFQPQHF.